Included here is one T cell receptor (beta chain) sequence, with context. Its antigen is unknown. At one boundary the junction diverges from the germline segment, which might be a read error. These data come from a study of blood T cells in healthy people across ages. Study results and caveats: Roughly linearly, TCR beta diversity per million T cells fell as age increased. Higher diversity, along with more naive CD4+ cells, distinguished long-lived donors from aged donors. Nothing was known about donor CMV status, and this possibly confounded expanded clonotype changes.

Germline CDR1 reads DFQATT; CDR2 reads SNEGSKA (reference sequence). This CDR3 spans 14 amino acids. Next came a second PCR, run for about 7 to 12 cycles, which used a sample-barcoded 5' primer along with a J-beta primer mix. A tag from a template-switch adaptor with 12 random nucleotides marked each cDNA molecule. One entry per CDR3 protein, called by TCRdb with MiXCR from the 5' RACE reads. The repertoire holds about 750,000 distinct CDR3 sequences, with about 55% as singletons. This TCR derives from a man aged 80 or over in good health. V is TRBV20-1 and J is TRBJ2-4, with D possibly being TRBD2 (6 bases). Source material: blood. CDR3 amino acids: CSARVVAEGNIQYF. The CDR3 bases are TGCAGTGCCAGAGTGGTAGCGGAGGGGAACATTCAGTACTTC.